This entry lists 32 T cell receptor beta chains sequenced from one sample in a study of T cells in Graves' hyperthyroidism and ophthalmopathy. Amplification of TCR beta CDR3 regions used RNA as the template. HTBI primers were used for first-round RT-PCR of the TCR CDR3. TCRdb recomputed calls from the multiplex PCR reads with MiXCR, one row per CDR3 protein. The sample holds 130,000 to 150,000 distinct CDR3 sequences; about 20% are singletons and the top ten take over 60%. The sequencing input was blood. These receptors were collected from a woman aged 45-60 years with Graves' hyperthyroidism that later progressed to Graves' ophthalmopathy.

This clonotype was found many times. The V and J genes are TRBV2 and TRBJ2-3; weak D call: TRBD2 (6 bases). V was pared by 4 bases and J by 4 bases, with 12 bases between. Germline assignment: CDR1 SNHLY and CDR2 FYNNEI. The CDR3 runs to 14 residues. The CDR3 sequence: CASSVGRLADTQYF. CDR3 DNA: TGTGCCAGCAGTGTCGGGAGATTGGCAGATACGCAGTATTTT.

The chain combines TRBV20-1 with TRBJ1-5; D is undetermined. CDR1 DFQATT and CDR2 SNEGSKA come from the germline V gene (reference sequence). Trimming took 3 bases from V and 7 from J, leaving 13 bases between them. This CDR3 contains 13 residues. This CDR3 reads CSASFREAQPQHF. CDR3 bases: TGCAGTGCTAGTTTCCGGGAGGCACAGCCCCAGCATTTT.

Of note for this clonotype: A much larger clonotype is one base distant, so this may be a read error. The chain recombines TRBV13 with TRBJ2-6, with D maybe TRBD1 (6 bases). CDR3 size: 15 residues. V was trimmed by 5 bases and J by 2 bases, leaving 10 bases between them. The germline gives CDR1 PRHDT, CDR2 FYEKMQ (reference sequence). The CDR3: CASSPDRTGANVLTF. The CDR3 DNA is TGTGCCAGCAGCCCCGACAGGACTGGGGCCAACGTCCTGACTTTC.

This chain uses TRBV3-1 with TRBJ1-2; a possible D gene is TRBD1 (6 bases). The CDR3 is 14 amino acids. CDR1 LGHDT and CDR2 YNNKEL come from the germline V gene (reference sequence). V was shortened by 2 bases and J by 6 bases, with 13 bases between the two germline ends. DNA for the CDR3: TGTGCCAGCAGCCAAACGGGGGCTGGGAATGGCTACACCTTC. Translated: CASSQTGAGNGYTF.

The chain uses TRBV28 and TRBJ2-5; D uncertain. The CDR3 runs 13 residues. Germline loops: CDR1 MDHEN, CDR2 SYDVKM. V was cut by 8 bases and J by 4 bases, with 14 bases left in between. This chain's CDR3 is CASDSFSLETQYF. The CDR3 DNA follows: TGTGCCAGCGACTCGTTTAGTCTAGAGACCCAGTACTTC.

In its sample, this clonotype was seen a few times. The genes are TRBV5-6 and TRBJ2-5; TRBD2 matches at 10 bases. The CDR3 runs 15 residues. V was pared by 1 base and J by 9 bases, with 9 bases of the junction left unmatched. Germline V gene sequence: CDR1 SGHDT, CDR2 YYEEEE. The CDR3 nucleotides read TGTGCCAGCAGCTTGTTAGCGGGAGGCCAGAGGCCCCAGTACTTC. Translation gives CASSLLAGGQRPQYF. The full variable domain, its missing parts supplied by reference TRBV5-6 and TRBJ2-5, is DAGVTQSPTHLIKTRGQQVTLRCSPKSGHDTVSWYQQALGQGPQFIFQYYEEEERQRGNFPDRFSGHQFPNYSSELNVNALLLGDSALYLCASSLLAGGQRPQYFGPGTRLLVL.

This clonotype was found a few times. The genes are TRBV7-6 and TRBJ1-2; a possible D gene is TRBD1 (6 bases). Germline CDR1 and CDR2: SGHVS and FNYEAQ. The CDR3 is 14 amino acids. V lost 4 bases, J lost 0 bases, and 9 bases lay in between. The CDR3 DNA reads as TGTGCCAGCAGCTGGGGGGCTTCTAACTATGGCTACACCTTC. Its translation is CASSWGASNYGYTF.

V is TRBV28 and J is TRBJ1-2; D uncertain. Trimming cost V 2 bases and J 4 bases, with 8 bases left between them. The CDR3 has 13 residues. Germline CDR1 MDHEN, CDR2 SYDVKM. The CDR3, as DNA: TGTGCCAGCAGTTTAACGGGCCTCTATGGCTACACCTTC. Encoded protein: CASSLTGLYGYTF.

This clonotype was counted many times. This sequence joins TRBV20-1 and TRBJ2-1; 15 nucleotides match TRBD2. CDR3 length: 15 amino acids. V gave up 3 bases and J gave up 7 bases; unmatched junction bases: 4. Germline values: CDR1 DFQATT, CDR2 SNEGSKA (reference sequence). DNA of the CDR3: TGCAGTGCTAGGCCCGGGACTAGCGGGAGGAATGAGCAGTTCTTC. It codes for CSARPGTSGRNEQFF.

V usage is TRBV20-1 and J usage is TRBJ2-7; unclear D gene. The assigned J gene may be wrong: the sequence end matches TRBJ2-1 better. The CDR3 spans 10 residues. From germline, CDR1 is DFQATT and CDR2 SNEGSKA (reference sequence). CDR3 loop: CSARRNEQFF. In DNA form, the CDR3 reads TGCAGTGCTAGGAGAAACGAGCAGTTCTTC.

This clonotype was counted at least ten times. The chain uses TRBV3-1 and TRBJ2-6; possible D gene TRBD1, 6 bases. CDR3 length: 15 amino acids. V lost 4 bases, J lost 0 bases, and 7 bases lay in between. Germline CDR1 and CDR2: LGHDT and YNNKEL (reference sequence). In DNA form, the CDR3 reads TGTGCCAGCAGCCGAGGGGGCTCTGGGGCCAACGTCCTGACTTTC. Translated, it gives CASSRGGSGANVLTF.

This clonotype was recorded at least ten times. The chain carries TRBV2 and TRBJ2-7; D perhaps matches TRBD2 (6 bases). In germline, CDR1 is SNHLY, CDR2 FYNNEI. V lost 3 bases and J lost 5, with 17 bases in between. CDR3 length: 15 residues. For the CDR3, the DNA is TGTGCCAGCAGTGATTTGGTCGGGACTGGGGACGAGCAGTACTTC. Its protein is CASSDLVGTGDEQYF. Complete variable domain (other parts from reference TRBV2 and TRBJ2-7): EPEVTQTPSHQVTQMGQEVILRCVPISNHLYFYWYRQILGQKVEFLVSFYNNEISEKSEIFDDQFSVERPDGSNFTLKIRSTKLEDSAMYFCASSDLVGTGDEQYFGPGTRLTVT.

For the CDR3, the DNA is TGTGCCAGCAGCCGGCAGACCCAAGAGACCCAGTACTTC. This gives the protein CASSRQTQETQYF. The rearrangement links TRBV9 to TRBJ2-5; D is unclear. The V end was cut by 4 bases, the J end by 1 base, with 8 bases between. Per the germline V gene, CDR1 is SGDLS and CDR2 is YYNGEE. The CDR3 sequence is 13 residues long.

This clonotype was seen ten or more times. A read error may account for a junction end that differs from germline. The J gene is TRBJ1-1, the V gene TRBV6-1; no clear D gene. Germline CDR1 and CDR2: MNHNS and SASEGT. The CDR3 length is 11 residues. For the CDR3, the DNA is TGTGCCAGCAGCGAAGTTACTGAAGCTTTCTTT. The encoded protein is CASSEVTEAFF.

This clonotype is a singleton in its sample. Here the CDR3 DNA reads TGTGCCAGCAGCCATCAGGGGGGAGTCGATTCACCCCTCCACTTT. Protein: CASSHQGGVDSPLHF. J is TRBJ1-6 and V is TRBV9; TRBD1 aligns across 7 bases. Trimming took 4 bases from V and 8 from J; bases not matched to a gene: 9. The CDR3 has 15 amino acids. Germline loops: CDR1 SGDLS, CDR2 YYNGEE.

This clonotype was found many times. The chain carries TRBV28 and TRBJ1-2, with no clear D. V was pared by 6 bases and J by 1 base, with 6 bases between. The CDR3 has 12 residues. CDR1 MDHEN and CDR2 SYDVKM come from the germline V gene. Here the CDR3 DNA reads TGTGCCAGCAGACGTAATAACTATGGCTACACCTTC. As protein: CASRRNNYGYTF.

This clonotype was counted many times. V is TRBV20-1 and J is TRBJ1-4; 8 bases line up with TRBD1. Germline V CDR1 and CDR2: DFQATT, SNEGSKA (reference sequence). J gave up 8 bases and V 3 bases, and 8 bases lay outside the gene matches. CDR3 length: 14 residues. In DNA, the CDR3 is TGCAGTGCTAGCGAGTGGACAGGGAAGGAAAAACTGTTTTTT. Translated: CSASEWTGKEKLFF.

The J gene is TRBJ1-5, the V gene TRBV20-1; tentative D call: TRBD1 (6 bases). CDR1 is DFQATT and CDR2 is SNEGSKA in the germline V gene (reference sequence). The CDR3 is 19 residues long. The V gene lost 4 bases and the J gene lost 0 bases, with 25 bases spanning the gap. CDR3 nucleotide sequence: TGCAGTGCTACTGGGGGCACCGCAGGCGGAACATATAGCAATCAGCCCCAGCATTTT. Amino acid sequence: CSATGGTAGGTYSNQPQHF.

This clonotype was observed many times. This chain connects TRBV28 to TRBJ1-2, with TRBD1 as a possible D gene (6 bases). The CDR3 has 12 amino acids. Germline assignment: CDR1 MDHEN and CDR2 SYDVKM. The germline V and J ends were trimmed by 10 bases and 8 bases, with 17 bases remaining between them. The CDR3 DNA sequence: TGTGCCATTCTGGGACATCCCAAGGGCTACACCTTC. Translation gives CAILGHPKGYTF.

The rearrangement joins TRBV2 to TRBJ2-1; 8 bases are a match to TRBD1. The CDR3 is 13 amino acids. The germline CDR1 and CDR2 sequences are SNHLY and FYNNEI. With V trimmed by 4 bases and J by 7 bases, 3 bases remained unmatched. The CDR3 spells CASSGQGTNEQFF. As DNA, the CDR3 is TGTGCCAGCAGTGGACAGGGGACGAATGAGCAGTTCTTC.

This rearrangement joins TRBV7-9 to TRBJ2-1; D is perhaps TRBD2 (6 bases). Germline CDR1 reads SEHNR; CDR2 reads FQNEAQ (reference sequence). V lost 5 bases and J 6 bases, leaving 17 bases between the germline ends. CDR3 length equals 15 residues. In DNA form, the CDR3 reads TGTGCCAGCAGCAGAGACTCGGGAGTTGCCAATGAGCAGTTCTTC. It yields the protein CASSRDSGVANEQFF.

The gene calls are TRBV20-1 and TRBJ2-5; weak D call: TRBD2 (5 bases). The length of the CDR3 is 15 residues. From germline, CDR1 is DFQATT and CDR2 SNEGSKA (reference sequence). V was clipped by 0 bases and J by 5 bases, with 16 bases between them. In nucleotides, the CDR3 is TGCAGTGCTAGAGATCCAGAACTAGTAAGGGAGACCCAGTACTTC. This encodes CSARDPELVRETQYF.

This clonotype was counted ten times or more. CDR3 amino acids: CASSYGDRGTYEQYF. The DNA of the CDR3 is TGTGCCAGCAGTTACGGGGACAGGGGAACCTACGAGCAGTACTTC. The genes are TRBV6-7 and TRBJ2-7; 10 bases line up with TRBD1. TRBV6-7 is sorted into the ORF group, with uncertain function. The ends lost 2 bases at V and 2 bases at J; junction bases unmatched: 3. The CDR3 length is 15 residues.

Only a few counts were recorded for this clonotype. CDR3 sequence: CSARPGSGRTSTDTQYF. The CDR3 coding sequence is TGCAGTGCTAGGCCCGGTAGCGGGAGGACTAGCACAGATACGCAGTATTTT. V is TRBV20-1 and J is TRBJ2-3; 10 bases map to TRBD2. Germline V gives CDR1 DFQATT, CDR2 SNEGSKA (reference sequence). J gave up 0 bases and V 3 bases, and 9 bases lay outside the gene matches. There are 17 residues in the CDR3.

This clonotype has a count of ten or more. V usage is TRBV28 and J usage is TRBJ2-1, with 9 bases identical to TRBD2. CDR1 and CDR2 (germline): MDHEN, SYDVKM. J lost 0 bases, V lost 3 bases, and 12 bases had no gene match. There are 19 residues in the CDR3. The CDR3, as DNA: TGTGCCAGCAGTTTGTGGCGCGGCGGGAGGGGGAGCTCCTACAATGAGCAGTTCTTC. Protein sequence: CASSLWRGGRGSSYNEQFF.

This clonotype was seen repeatedly, ten times or more. CDR3 loop: CASNVDASSYNEQFF. DNA for the CDR3: TGTGCCAGCAACGTAGATGCTAGCTCCTACAATGAGCAGTTCTTC. This chain joins TRBV2 and TRBJ2-1; no definite D call. This CDR3 region has 15 residues. V gave up 7 bases and J gave up 0 bases, with 13 bases separating them. In germline, CDR1 is SNHLY, CDR2 FYNNEI.

This clonotype turned up a few times. A much larger clone sits a single nucleotide away, making a read error possible. This chain connects TRBV7-2 to TRBJ1-2; D gene uncertain. The germline V gene has CDR1 SGHTA and CDR2 FQGNSA. This CDR3 contains 12 residues. CDR3 nucleotides: TGTGCCGGCAGTCCTAAGGCGATTGGCTACACCTTC. As protein: CAGSPKAIGYTF. Complete variable domain (other parts from reference TRBV7-2 and TRBJ1-2): GAGVSQSPSNKVTEKGKDVELRCDPISGHTALYWYRQSLGQGLEFLIYFQGNSAPDKSGLPSDRFSAERTGGSVSTLTIQRTQQEDSAVYLCAGSPKAIGYTFGSGTRLTVV.

This clonotype was seen a handful of times. It may be a read error: a sequence one base away is much more abundant. This rearrangement joins TRBV3-1 to TRBJ2-7, with D unresolved. This CDR3 comprises 14 residues. From germline, CDR1 is LGHDT and CDR2 YNNKEL (reference sequence). CDR3 bases: TGTGCCAGCGGCCACCGACGAGATCATGACGAGCAGTACTTC. It codes for CASGHRRDHDEQYF.

This clonotype was counted at least ten times. The chain couples TRBV7-6 to TRBJ2-5; TRBD1 agrees at 7 bases. Germline values: CDR1 SGHVS, CDR2 FNYEAQ. The length of the CDR3 is 16 residues. The J segment lost 4 bases and the V segment lost 5 bases, leaving 13 bases of the junction unmatched. CDR3 protein: CASSTKTTGLPETQYF. In DNA, the CDR3 is TGTGCCAGCAGCACTAAAACGACAGGGCTCCCAGAGACCCAGTACTTC.

Ten or more counts support this clonotype. This chain links TRBV28 with TRBJ1-6, with D possibly matching TRBD1 (6 bases). Per the germline V gene, CDR1 is MDHEN and CDR2 is SYDVKM. This CDR3 is built from 13 residues. With 5 bases removed from V and 8 bases from J, the gap between germline ends came to 10 bases. Here the CDR3 reads CASSTGWDSPLHF. The CDR3 bases are TGTGCCAGCAGTACAGGGTGGGATTCACCCCTCCACTTT.

In this sample, this clonotype turned up many times. The rearrangement uses TRBV3-1 and TRBJ2-1; possibly TRBD2 for D (5 bases). The germline V gene encodes CDR1 LGHDT and CDR2 YNNKEL (reference sequence). Trimming stripped 1 base from V and 6 bases from J, with 16 bases between. The CDR3 is 16 residues long. The CDR3 region is CASSQATPGSGNEQFF. CDR3 bases: TGTGCCAGCAGCCAAGCGACGCCGGGATCGGGCAATGAGCAGTTCTTC.

Only a few counts were recorded for this clonotype. This chain connects TRBV9 to TRBJ2-1; 7 bases are a match to TRBD1. V was pared by 3 bases and J by 0 bases, with 3 bases of the junction left unmatched. The germline CDR1 and CDR2 sequences are SGDLS and YYNGEE. The CDR3 is 15 residues long. The CDR3 loop reads CASSARQGSYNEQFF. CDR3 in DNA: TGTGCCAGCAGCGCCCGACAGGGCTCCTACAATGAGCAGTTCTTC.